The TCR beta chain under discussion was sequenced for a study of PD-L1 blockade in urothelial cancer. TCRdb's table, derived via immunoSEQ multiplex PCR, lists solely in-frame clones and lacks some. The table lists approximately 32,000 clones, over 75% of them singletons. With V trimmed by 5 bases and J by 3 bases, 2 bases remained unmatched. This CDR3 comprises 13 residues. The germline V gene has CDR1 KGHSH and CDR2 LQKENI. This chain links TRBV18 with TRBJ2-5; 8 nucleotides align to TRBD1. This sample comprised PBMCs, obtained around atezolizumab (anti-PD-L1) treatment. This TCR came from an older man with urothelial cancer. The CDR3 coding sequence is TGTGCCAGCTCATCGGACAGGGAAGAGACCCAGTACTTC. The encoded protein is CASSSDREETQYF.